The text below deals with one T cell receptor beta chain. V lost 3 bases and J lost 5; bases outside the gene matches: 0. The CDR3 consists of 12 residues. CDR1 SGHNT and CDR2 YYREEE come from the germline V gene (reference sequence). This sample is drawn from a study of blood T cell repertoires in COVID-19. Sequenced by immunoSEQ multiplex PCR; TCRdb stores in-frame clones only, minus some. The top ten clones hold 4.8% of a sample with fewer than 200,000 clones, roughly 90% of them seen once. The TCR originated in a man aged 25 to 45 with COVID-19, enrolled during active disease. Sequencing was performed on peripheral blood. This chain links TRBV5-4 with TRBJ1-2, with 8 bases that match TRBD1. The CDR3 loop reads CASSWDRYGYTF. CDR3 sequence (DNA): TGTGCCAGCAGCTGGGACAGGTATGGCTACACCTTC.